This TCR beta chain originates from a study of T-cell reconstitution after alpha-beta-depleted transplantation in children. Findings and caveats of the study: TCRbeta diversity was high at day 60 in some patients (a result of surviving recipient T cells and thymic progenitors). By about two months after transplant, alpha-beta T cells reportedly arose from several hundred graft clones that had expanded.

Preparation of the TCRbeta library involved a method that used unique molecular identifiers. Each CDR3 protein is one row after TCRdb ran MiXCR on the PCR reads. The sample lists about 980,000 distinct CDR3 sequences; less than 30% were seen once. Trimming cost V 0 bases and J 9 bases, with 15 bases left between them. CDR3 length: 14 residues. Per germline, CDR1 DFQATT and CDR2 SNEGSKA (reference sequence). This clonotype was recorded a few times. The antigen is undetermined. The source was PBMCs, mostly from graft donor cells, collected 360 days after TCRalphabeta/CD19-depleted stem cell transplant. The rearrangement links TRBV20-1 to TRBJ2-1, with D possibly being TRBD1 (6 bases). This TCR was recovered from a boy in the first two years of life who had a stem cell transplant for SCID, so the T cells may come from the graft donor. The CDR3 DNA follows: TGCAGTGCTAGAGATAGCAGGGGCGGCGGTGAGCAGTTCTTC. This translates into CSARDSRGGGEQFF.